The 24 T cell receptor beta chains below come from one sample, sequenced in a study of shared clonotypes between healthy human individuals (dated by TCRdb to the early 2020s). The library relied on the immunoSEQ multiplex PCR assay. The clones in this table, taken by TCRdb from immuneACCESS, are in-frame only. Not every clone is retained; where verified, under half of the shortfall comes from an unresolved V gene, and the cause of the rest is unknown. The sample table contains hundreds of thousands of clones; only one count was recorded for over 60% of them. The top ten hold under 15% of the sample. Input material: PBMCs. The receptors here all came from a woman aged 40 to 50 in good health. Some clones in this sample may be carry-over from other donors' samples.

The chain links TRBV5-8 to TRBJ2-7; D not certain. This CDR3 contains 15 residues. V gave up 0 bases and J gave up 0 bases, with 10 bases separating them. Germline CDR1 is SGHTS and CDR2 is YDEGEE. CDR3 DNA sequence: TGTGCCAGCAGCTTGGGCCCCTCGAGCTCCTACGAGCAGTACTTC. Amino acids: CASSLGPSSSYEQYF. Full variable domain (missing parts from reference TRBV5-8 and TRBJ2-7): EAGVTQSPTHLIKTRGQQATLRCSPISGHTSVYWYQQALGLGLQFLLWYDEGEERNRGNFPPRFSGRQFPNYSSELNVNALELEDSALYLCASSLGPSSSYEQYFGPGTRLTVT.

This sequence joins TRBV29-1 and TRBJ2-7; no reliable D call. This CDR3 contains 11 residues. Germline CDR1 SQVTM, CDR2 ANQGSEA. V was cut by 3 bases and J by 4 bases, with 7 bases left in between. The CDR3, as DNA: TGCAGCGTTGAGGGTCCTTACGAGCAGTACTTC. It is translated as CSVEGPYEQYF.

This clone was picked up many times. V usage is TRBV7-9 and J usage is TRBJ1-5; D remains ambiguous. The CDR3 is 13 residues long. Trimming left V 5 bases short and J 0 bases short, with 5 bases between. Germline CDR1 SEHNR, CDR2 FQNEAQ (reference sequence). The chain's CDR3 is CASSVNSNQPQHF. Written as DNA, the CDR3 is TGTGCCAGCAGCGTGAATAGCAATCAGCCCCAGCATTTT. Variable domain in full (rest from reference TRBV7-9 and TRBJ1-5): DTGVSQNPRHKITKRGQNVTFRCDPISEHNRLYWYRQTLGQGPEFLTYFQNEAQLEKSRLLSDRFSAERPKGSFSTLEIQRTEQGDSAMYLCASSVNSNQPQHFGDGTRLSIL.

The CDR3 protein is CASSKSGSYNEQFF. CDR3 sequence (DNA): TGTGCCAGCAGTAAGAGCGGGAGTTACAATGAGCAGTTCTTC. This rearrangement joins TRBV6-4 to TRBJ2-1; 8 nucleotides align to TRBD2. This CDR3 spans 14 amino acids. CDR1 and CDR2 (germline): MRHNA, SNTAGT. V was clipped by 5 bases and J by 4 bases; unmatched bases: 4.

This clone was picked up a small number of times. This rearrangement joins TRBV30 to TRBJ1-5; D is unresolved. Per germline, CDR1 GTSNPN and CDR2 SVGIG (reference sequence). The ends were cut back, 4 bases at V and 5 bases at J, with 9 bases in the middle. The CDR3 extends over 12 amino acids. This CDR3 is CAWTSGDQPQHF. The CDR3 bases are TGTGCCTGGACTTCCGGGGATCAGCCCCAGCATTTT.

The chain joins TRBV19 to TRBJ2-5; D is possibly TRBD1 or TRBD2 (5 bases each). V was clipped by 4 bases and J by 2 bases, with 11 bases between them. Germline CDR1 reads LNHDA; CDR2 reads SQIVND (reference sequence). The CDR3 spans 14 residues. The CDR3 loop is CASSTPGAQETQYF. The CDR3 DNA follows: TGTGCCAGTAGTACCCCCGGGGCTCAAGAGACCCAGTACTTC.

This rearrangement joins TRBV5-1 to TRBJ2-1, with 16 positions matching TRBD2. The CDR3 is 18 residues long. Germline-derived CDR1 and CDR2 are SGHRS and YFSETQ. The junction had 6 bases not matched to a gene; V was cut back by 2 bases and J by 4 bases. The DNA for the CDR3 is TGCGCCAGCAGCTTAGGGACTAGCGGGAGGGCCGTATACAATGAGCAGTTCTTC. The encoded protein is CASSLGTSGRAVYNEQFF.

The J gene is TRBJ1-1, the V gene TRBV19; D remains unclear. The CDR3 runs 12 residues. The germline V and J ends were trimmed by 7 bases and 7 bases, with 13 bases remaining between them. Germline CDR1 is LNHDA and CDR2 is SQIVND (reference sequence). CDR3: CASTPGDLEAFF. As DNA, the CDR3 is TGTGCCAGTACCCCGGGAGATCTTGAAGCTTTCTTT.

The chain's CDR3 is CASSPPLTAEAQHF. In DNA form, the CDR3 reads TGTGCCAGCTCACCACCGCTGACAGCCGAGGCCCAGCATTTT. The gene calls are TRBV18 and TRBJ1-5, with D maybe TRBD1 (5 bases). The CDR3 spans 14 residues. Trimming cost V 0 bases and J 11 bases, with 14 bases left between them. Germline-derived CDR1 and CDR2 are KGHSH and LQKENI.

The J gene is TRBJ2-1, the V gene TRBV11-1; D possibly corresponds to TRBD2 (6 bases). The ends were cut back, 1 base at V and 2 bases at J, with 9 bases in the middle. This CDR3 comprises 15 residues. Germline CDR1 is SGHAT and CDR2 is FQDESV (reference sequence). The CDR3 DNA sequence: TGTGCCAGCAGCTTAGATAGCGGAGCCTACAATGAGCAGTTCTTC. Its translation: CASSLDSGAYNEQFF.

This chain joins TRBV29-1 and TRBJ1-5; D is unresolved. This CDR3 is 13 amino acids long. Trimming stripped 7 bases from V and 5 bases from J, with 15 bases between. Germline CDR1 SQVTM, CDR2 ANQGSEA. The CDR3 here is CSAVLGGDQPQHF. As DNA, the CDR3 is TGCAGCGCTGTGTTGGGAGGTGATCAGCCCCAGCATTTT.

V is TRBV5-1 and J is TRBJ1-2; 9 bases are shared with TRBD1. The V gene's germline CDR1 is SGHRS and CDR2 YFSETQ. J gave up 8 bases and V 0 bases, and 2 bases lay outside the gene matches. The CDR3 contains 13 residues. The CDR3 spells CASSLGTGEGYTF. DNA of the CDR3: TGCGCCAGCAGCTTGGGGACAGGGGAAGGCTACACCTTC. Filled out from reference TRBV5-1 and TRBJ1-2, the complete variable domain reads KAGVTQTPRYLIKTRGQQVTLSCSPISGHRSVSWYQQTPGQGLQFLFEYFSETQRNKGNFPGRFSGRQFSNSRSEMNVSTLELGDSALYLCASSLGTGEGYTFGSGTRLTVV.

The CDR3 sequence: CASSVGGRNYEQYF. The CDR3 DNA reads as TGTGCCAGCAGCGTGGGCGGGAGGAACTACGAGCAGTACTTC. This chain uses TRBV9 with TRBJ2-7; TRBD2 aligns across 8 bases. Losses at the gene ends were 2 bases for V and 3 bases for J; bases not matched to a gene: 4. Germline lookup yields CDR1 SGDLS and CDR2 YYNGEE. The CDR3 has 14 amino acids.

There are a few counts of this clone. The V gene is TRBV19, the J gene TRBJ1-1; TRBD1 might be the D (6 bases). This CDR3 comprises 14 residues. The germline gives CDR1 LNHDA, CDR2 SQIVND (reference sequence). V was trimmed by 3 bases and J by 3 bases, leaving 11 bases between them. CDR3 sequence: CASSIAGVDTEAFF. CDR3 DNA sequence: TGTGCCAGTAGTATCGCAGGGGTCGACACTGAAGCTTTCTTT.

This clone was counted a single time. CDR3: CASRGTSGRVPYEQYF. For the CDR3, the DNA is TGTGCCAGCAGGGGGACTAGCGGGAGGGTACCCTACGAGCAGTACTTC. The chain carries TRBV2 and TRBJ2-7, with 16 nucleotides matching TRBD2. The length of the CDR3 is 16 residues. V was clipped by 6 bases and J by 2 bases; unmatched bases: 4. CDR1 is SNHLY, CDR2 FYNNEI, per germline. Drawing the rest from reference TRBV2 and TRBJ2-7, the complete variable domain is EPEVTQTPSHQVTQMGQEVILRCVPISNHLYFYWYRQILGQKVEFLVSFYNNEISEKSEIFDDQFSVERPDGSNFTLKIRSTKLEDSAMYFCASRGTSGRVPYEQYFGPGTRLTVT.

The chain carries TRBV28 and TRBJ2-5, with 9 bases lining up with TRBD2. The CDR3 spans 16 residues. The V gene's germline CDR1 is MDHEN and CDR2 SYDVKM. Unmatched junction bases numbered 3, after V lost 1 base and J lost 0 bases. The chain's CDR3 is CASSLSGLANQETQYF. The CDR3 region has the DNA TGTGCCAGCAGTTTATCTGGACTAGCGAACCAAGAGACCCAGTACTTC. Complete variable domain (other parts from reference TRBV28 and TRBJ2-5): DVKVTQSSRYLVKRTGEKVFLECVQDMDHENMFWYRQDPGLGLRLIYFSYDVKMKEKGDIPEGYSVSREKKERFSLILESASTNQTSMYLCASSLSGLANQETQYFGPGTRLLVL.

In nucleotides, the CDR3 is TGCGCCAGCAGTCAATCGCAGGGCCCGCGGTACACCGGGGAGCTGTTTTTT. This encodes CASSQSQGPRYTGELFF. The chain has TRBV23-1 and TRBJ2-2, with a tentative D call TRBD1 (5 bases). TRBV23-1 is classed as an ORF, of uncertain function. The CDR3 is 17 amino acids. V was pared by 0 bases and J by 3 bases, with 14 bases between.

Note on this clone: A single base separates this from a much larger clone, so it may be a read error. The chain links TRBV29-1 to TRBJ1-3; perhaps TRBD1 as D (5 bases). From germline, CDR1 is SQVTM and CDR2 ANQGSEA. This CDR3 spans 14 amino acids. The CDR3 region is CSVADSASGDTIYF. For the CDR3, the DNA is TGCAGCGTGGCAGACAGCGCCTCTGGAGACACCATATATTTT.

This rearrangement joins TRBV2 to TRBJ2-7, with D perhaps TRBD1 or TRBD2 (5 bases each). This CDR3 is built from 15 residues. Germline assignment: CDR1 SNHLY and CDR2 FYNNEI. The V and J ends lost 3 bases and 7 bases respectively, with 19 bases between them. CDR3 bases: TGTGCCAGCAGTGATACGCGGCAGGGAGAGGCAGAGCAGTACTTC. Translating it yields CASSDTRQGEAEQYF.

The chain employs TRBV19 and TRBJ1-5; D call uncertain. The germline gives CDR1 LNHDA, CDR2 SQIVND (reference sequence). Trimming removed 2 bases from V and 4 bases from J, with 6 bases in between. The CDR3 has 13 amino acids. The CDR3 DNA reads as TGTGCCAGTAGTATAACCCGAAATCAGCCCCAGCATTTT. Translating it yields CASSITRNQPQHF.

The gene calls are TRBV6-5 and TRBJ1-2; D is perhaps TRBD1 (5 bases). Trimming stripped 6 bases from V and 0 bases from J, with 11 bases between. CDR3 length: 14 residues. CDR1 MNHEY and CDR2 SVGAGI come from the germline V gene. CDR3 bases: TGTGCCAGCAGCCCGGGACGGACTAACTATGGCTACACCTTC. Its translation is CASSPGRTNYGYTF.

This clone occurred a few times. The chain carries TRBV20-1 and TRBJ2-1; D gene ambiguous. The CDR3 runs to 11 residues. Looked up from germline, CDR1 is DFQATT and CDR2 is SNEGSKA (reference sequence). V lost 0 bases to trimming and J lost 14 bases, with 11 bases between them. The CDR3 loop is CSARDIPAEFF. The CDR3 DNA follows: TGCAGTGCTAGAGATATCCCGGCCGAGTTCTTC.

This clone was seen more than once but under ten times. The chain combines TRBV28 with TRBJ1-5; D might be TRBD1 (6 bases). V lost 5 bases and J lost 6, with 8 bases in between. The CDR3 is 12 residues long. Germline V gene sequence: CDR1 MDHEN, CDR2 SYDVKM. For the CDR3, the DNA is TGTGCCAGCAGTATCAGGGGTCAGCCCCAGCATTTT. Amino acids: CASSIRGQPQHF.

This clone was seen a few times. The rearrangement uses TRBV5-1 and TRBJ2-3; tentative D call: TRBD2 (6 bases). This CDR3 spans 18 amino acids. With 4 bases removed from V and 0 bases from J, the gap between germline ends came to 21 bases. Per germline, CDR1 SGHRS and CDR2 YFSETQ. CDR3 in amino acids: CASSLLRGYGRSTDTQYF. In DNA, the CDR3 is TGCGCCAGCAGCCTCCTACGGGGTTACGGGAGAAGCACAGATACGCAGTATTTT.